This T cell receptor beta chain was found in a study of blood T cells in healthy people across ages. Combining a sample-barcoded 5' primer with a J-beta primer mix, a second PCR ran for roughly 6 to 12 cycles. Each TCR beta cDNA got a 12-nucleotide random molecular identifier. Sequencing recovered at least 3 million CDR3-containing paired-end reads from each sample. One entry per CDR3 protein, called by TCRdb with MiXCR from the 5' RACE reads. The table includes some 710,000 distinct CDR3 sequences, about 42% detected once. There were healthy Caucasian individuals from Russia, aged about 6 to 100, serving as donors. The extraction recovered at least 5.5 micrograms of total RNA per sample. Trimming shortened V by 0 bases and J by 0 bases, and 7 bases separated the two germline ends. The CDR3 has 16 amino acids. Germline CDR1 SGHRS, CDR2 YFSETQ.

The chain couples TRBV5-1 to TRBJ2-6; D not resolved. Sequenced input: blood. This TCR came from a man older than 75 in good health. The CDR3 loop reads CASSLDHSSGANVLTF. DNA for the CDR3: TGCGCCAGCAGCTTGGATCACAGCTCTGGGGCCAACGTCCTGACTTTC.